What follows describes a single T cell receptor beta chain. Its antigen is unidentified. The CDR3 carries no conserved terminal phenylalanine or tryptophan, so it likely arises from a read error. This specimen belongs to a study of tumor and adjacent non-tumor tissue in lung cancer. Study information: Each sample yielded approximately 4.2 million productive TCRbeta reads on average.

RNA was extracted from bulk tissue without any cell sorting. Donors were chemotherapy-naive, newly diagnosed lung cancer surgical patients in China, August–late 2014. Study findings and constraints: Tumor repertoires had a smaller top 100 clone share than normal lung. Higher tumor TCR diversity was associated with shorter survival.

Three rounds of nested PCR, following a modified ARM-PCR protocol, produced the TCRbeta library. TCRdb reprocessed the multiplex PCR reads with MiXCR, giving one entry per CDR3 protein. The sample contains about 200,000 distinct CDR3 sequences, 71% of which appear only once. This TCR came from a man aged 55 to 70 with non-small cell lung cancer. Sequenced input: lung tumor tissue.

The DNA of the CDR3 is TGCGCCAGCGGCCAAGTTGTTGGTTTTTCCCAGTACTTA. Its translation is CASGQVVGFSQYL. The chain joins TRBV4-3 to TRBJ2-5; D uncertain. Germline V CDR1 and CDR2: LGHNA, YSLEER. This CDR3 spans 13 amino acids.